The present T cell receptor (beta chain) was sequenced within a study of T cells expressing NK-cell markers. The wider study: Each TCR beta repertoire originated in sorted T cells that were CD3+CD56+NKG2C+, CD3+CD56+NKG2C- or CD3+CD56-NKG2C+. Sequenced donors, eight in total, included seven who were HCMV-seropositive and one who was seronegative. Study-wide results and limits: Dominant NKG2C+ clonotypes were found to form about 1.0-7.5% of CD8+ T cells in over five donors. For a handful of donors, these clonotypes were likewise the leading ones in the CD3+CD56-NKG2C+ fraction.

Turning to this clonotype: Its antigen remains unidentified.

TCRdb reanalyzed the 5' RACE reads, giving one entry per CDR3 protein sequence and no DNA. The sample totals about 180,000 distinct CDR3 sequences; its top ten clones hold around 20%. From germline, CDR1 is SGDLS and CDR2 YYNGEE. This CDR3 comprises 17 residues. This clonotype was obtained from a man aged 18-75 years in good health. Input material: blood T cells: a sorted CD56 or NKG2C T cell subset, CD4+ or CD8+ T cells, or bulk PBMC T cells (not recorded which). This chain links TRBV9 with TRBJ2-3; no DNA is available, so the TRBD2 call from TCRdb remains unchecked. CDR3 in amino acids: CASSFQSTGGSTDTQYF. Using reference TRBV9 and TRBJ2-3 for the parts outside the CDR3, the full variable domain is DSGVTQTPKHLITATGQRVTLRCSPRSGDLSVYWYQQSLDQGLQFLIQYYNGEERAKGNILERFSAQQFPDLHSELNLSSLELGDSALYFCASSFQSTGGSTDTQYFGPGTRLTVL.